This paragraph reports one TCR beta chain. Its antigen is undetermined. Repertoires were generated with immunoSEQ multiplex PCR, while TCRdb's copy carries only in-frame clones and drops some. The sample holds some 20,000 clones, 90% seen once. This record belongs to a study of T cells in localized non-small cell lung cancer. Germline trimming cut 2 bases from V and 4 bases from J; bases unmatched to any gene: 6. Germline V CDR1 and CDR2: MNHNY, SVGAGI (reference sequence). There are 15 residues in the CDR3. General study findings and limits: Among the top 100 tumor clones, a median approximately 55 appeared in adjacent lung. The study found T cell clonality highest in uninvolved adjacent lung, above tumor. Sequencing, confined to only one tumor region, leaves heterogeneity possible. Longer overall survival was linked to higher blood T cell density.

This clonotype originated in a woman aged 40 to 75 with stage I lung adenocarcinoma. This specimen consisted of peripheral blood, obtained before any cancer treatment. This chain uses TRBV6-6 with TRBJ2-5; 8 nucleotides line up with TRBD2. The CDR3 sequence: CASSYGGGRVETQYF. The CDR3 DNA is TGTGCCAGCAGTTACGGCGGGGGGAGGGTAGAGACCCAGTACTTC.